These T cell receptor beta chains were read from a single sample in a study of regulatory T cells in long-lasting Graves disease. TCRdb independently ran MiXCR on the reads; one entry per CDR3 protein. The top ten clones hold roughly an eighth of a sample with over 750 distinct CDR3 sequences, about 82% of them seen once. The sequences come from peripheral blood mononuclear cells (PBMCs), collected with antithyroid drug treatment, in newly diagnosed or persistent Graves disease (not recorded which). The source of these receptors is a female donor with Graves disease. The CDR3 runs from the conserved cysteine through the conserved F or W. The order of the fields is clone size, V gene, CDR3 length, CDR3 protein. A row's size may be missing; if present it is once, few, many or a size class.

clone size: .
V gene: TRBV20-1
CDR3 length: 14
CDR3 protein: CSARDGFSNQPQHF

clone size: .
V gene: TRBV5-6
CDR3 length: 16
CDR3 protein: CASSYLAGGPSYEQYF

clone size: .
V gene: TRBV7-2
CDR3 length: 14
CDR3 protein: CASSLVSSNYGYTF

clone size: .
V gene: TRBV6-1
CDR3 length: 13
CDR3 protein: CASSELGGYGYTF

clone size: once
V gene: TRBV20-1
CDR3 length: 13
CDR3 protein: CSAYSGSTDTQYF

clone size: .
V gene: TRBV3-1
CDR3 length: 13
CDR3 protein: CASSQDRVGEQYF

clone size: .
V gene: TRBV20-1
CDR3 length: 14
CDR3 protein: CSARVLGNLDTIYF

clone size: .
V gene: TRBV6-2/TRBV6-3
CDR3 length: 13
CDR3 protein: CASKDRDQQPQHF

clone size: few
V gene: TRBV6-2/TRBV6-3
CDR3 length: 13
CDR3 protein: CASRYSSGNTIYF

clone size: once
V gene: TRBV7-3
CDR3 length: 14
CDR3 protein: CASRANGQSTEAFF

clone size: .
V gene: TRBV11-1
CDR3 length: 13
CDR3 protein: CASSNRGAQTQYF

clone size: .
V gene: TRBV29-1
CDR3 length: 14
CDR3 protein: CSVRLGGSSETQYF

clone size: .
V gene: TRBV19
CDR3 length: 12
CDR3 protein: CASGDRDQPQHF

clone size: .
V gene: TRBV7-2
CDR3 length: 15
CDR3 protein: CASSFPGRDRSPLHF

clone size: .
V gene: TRBV6-5
CDR3 length: 16
CDR3 protein: CASSSPGRSFGKTQYF

clone size: .
V gene: TRBV11-2
CDR3 length: 16
CDR3 protein: CASSFMDRATGYGYTF

clone size: .
V gene: TRBV12-3/TRBV12-4
CDR3 length: 14
CDR3 protein: CASSPGTATYEQYF

clone size: .
V gene: TRBV2
CDR3 length: 13
CDR3 protein: CASRLTPSAPQHF

clone size: few
V gene: TRBV25-1
CDR3 length: 17
CDR3 protein: CASSERGGQAGTDTQYF

clone size: .
V gene: TRBV12-3/TRBV12-4
CDR3 length: 13
CDR3 protein: CAVGQGFNYGYTF

clone size: .
V gene: TRBV3-1
CDR3 length: 15
CDR3 protein: CASRPIAGPTDTQYF

clone size: .
V gene: TRBV5-1
CDR3 length: 16
CDR3 protein: CASSLGGQISYNEQFF

clone size: .
V gene: TRBV6-2/TRBV6-3
CDR3 length: 16
CDR3 protein: CASSYPRRGDSYEQYF

clone size: .
V gene: TRBV6-2/TRBV6-3
CDR3 length: 14
CDR3 protein: CASSRTGINQPQHF

clone size: once
V gene: TRBV6-2/TRBV6-3
CDR3 length: 15
CDR3 protein: CASSKGQGTTDTQYF

clone size: .
V gene: TRBV23-1
CDR3 length: 16
CDR3 protein: CASSLDILGRVETQYF

clone size: .
V gene: TRBV4-1
CDR3 length: 16
CDR3 protein: CASSQDQGARTDTQYF

clone size: .
V gene: TRBV11-1
CDR3 length: 15
CDR3 protein: CASSLNFSPGNTIYF

clone size: few
V gene: TRBV10-3
CDR3 length: 13
CDR3 protein: CAISGTGVYEQYF

clone size: .
V gene: TRBV5-1
CDR3 length: 15
CDR3 protein: CASSQTTADTGELFF

clone size: .
V gene: TRBV7-8
CDR3 length: 17
CDR3 protein: CASSLAGRERGTDTQYF

clone size: .
V gene: TRBV7-3
CDR3 length: 14
CDR3 protein: CASSLNGRQETQYF

clone size: few
V gene: TRBV6-2/TRBV6-3
CDR3 length: 12
CDR3 protein: CASSYPQETQYF

clone size: .
V gene: TRBV2
CDR3 length: 14
CDR3 protein: CASSEGYGVSPLHF

clone size: .
V gene: TRBV27
CDR3 length: 13
CDR3 protein: CASSFSGNTEAFF

clone size: few
V gene: TRBV7-2
CDR3 length: 11
CDR3 protein: CAISLGATQYF

clone size: .
V gene: TRBV11-2
CDR3 length: 14
CDR3 protein: CASRNRAGDTEAFF

clone size: .
V gene: TRBV28
CDR3 length: 12
CDR3 protein: CASIAGTYEQYF

clone size: .
V gene: TRBV4-2
CDR3 length: 15
CDR3 protein: CASSPMPQVNTEAFF

clone size: .
V gene: TRBV10-2
CDR3 length: 14
CDR3 protein: CASSVVAGYNEQFF

clone size: .
V gene: TRBV4-2
CDR3 length: 14
CDR3 protein: CASSHPGYPGELFF

clone size: .
V gene: TRBV11-2
CDR3 length: 13
CDR3 protein: CASSLGLSYTQYF

clone size: .
V gene: TRBV28
CDR3 length: 11
CDR3 protein: CASTRGNEQFF

clone size: .
V gene: TRBV4-1
CDR3 length: 15
CDR3 protein: CASSKAGQFTDTQYF

clone size: .
V gene: TRBV19
CDR3 length: 15
CDR3 protein: CASSAPSGRGNEQFF

clone size: .
V gene: TRBV24-1
CDR3 length: 13
CDR3 protein: CATSDDRQETQYF

clone size: .
V gene: TRBV14
CDR3 length: 15
CDR3 protein: CASSPRDRYQETQYF

clone size: once
V gene: TRBV18
CDR3 length: 16
CDR3 protein: CASSPNAARANYGYTF

clone size: .
V gene: TRBV12-3/TRBV12-4
CDR3 length: 16
CDR3 protein: CASSFGPKLAKNIQYF